This is a list of T cell receptor beta chains from one sample in a study of beta chain features in type 1 diabetes. Data came from immunoSEQ multiplex PCR; TCRdb stores just in-frame clones and leaves some out. The repertoire holds 300,000 to 400,000 clones, less than 9.5% seen once, with 0.44% in the top ten. The sequenced sample consisted of central memory CD4+ T cells from blood. The source of these receptors is a young woman in good health. Both conserved end residues are part of each CDR3. The D gene is left open where the match is weak. Some rows mark clone size as missing; the rest say once, few, many or name a class of expanded clone.

j_gene,v_gene,d_gene,abundance,CDR3aa,CDR3nt
TRBJ2-5,TRBV19,TRBD2,many,CASTRGASGTETQYF,TGTGCCAGTACCAGGGGGGCTAGCGGGACTGAGACCCAGTACTTC
TRBJ1-5,TRBV28,-,-,CASSLGSGEGGRQHF,TGTGCCAGCAGTTTGGGGTCCGGAGAGGGAGGTAGGCAGCATTTT
TRBJ2-2,TRBV5-1,TRBD2,-,CASSTSGLAAGELFF,TGCGCCAGCAGCACTTCGGGACTAGCCGCCGGGGAGCTGTTTTTT
TRBJ2-3,TRBV4-3,TRBD2,-,CASSQDVIAGRTDTQYF,TGCGCCAGCAGCCAAGATGTAATAGCGGGCCGCACAGATACGCAGTATTTT
TRBJ2-6,TRBV5-1,-,few,CASSLQGPGANVLTF,TGCGCCAGCAGCTTGCAGGGTCCCGGGGCCAACGTCCTGACTTTC
TRBJ1-4,TRBV4-2,TRBD1,-,CASSQDRDSRNEKLFF,TGTGCCAGCAGCCAAGACCGGGACAGTCGTAATGAAAAACTGTTTTTT
TRBJ1-4,TRBV7-2,-,few,CASSLGYRGEKLFF,TGTGCCAGCAGCTTAGGCTATCGTGGGGAAAAACTGTTTTTT
TRBJ2-7,TRBV6-6,-,-,CASSLAERIYEQYF,TGTGCCAGCAGTTTGGCAGAGCGCATCTACGAGCAGTACTTC
TRBJ2-4,TRBV7-2,-,few,CASSLVSGGGGKDIQYF,TGTGCCAGCAGCTTAGTTAGTGGCGGTGGTGGTAAGGACATTCAGTACTTC
TRBJ2-7,TRBV19,-,few,CASSIRLQGFYEQYF,TGTGCCAGTAGTATACGGTTACAGGGATTCTACGAGCAGTACTTC
TRBJ2-2,TRBV7-3,-,few,CASSSVSSSTGELFF,TGTGCCAGCAGCTCAGTGTCCAGTTCCACCGGGGAGCTGTTTTTT
TRBJ1-3,TRBV4-3,TRBD1,few,CASSLQDREYSGNTIYF,TGCGCCAGCAGCCTTCAGGACAGGGAATATAGTGGAAACACCATATATTTT
TRBJ2-5,TRBV11-2,-,-,CASSPQGAETQYF,TGTGCCAGCAGTCCACAGGGCGCGGAGACCCAGTACTTC
TRBJ2-1,TRBV6-5,-,-,CASSFFRGGENEQFF,TGTGCCAGCAGTTTTTTCAGGGGTGGGGAAAATGAGCAGTTCTTC
TRBJ2-5,TRBV28,TRBD2,-,CASSYISSKRENGETQYF,TGTGCCAGCAGTTATATTTCGAGCAAGCGGGAGAACGGAGAGACCCAGTACTTC
TRBJ1-1,TRBV4-3,TRBD1,-,CASSQVDRGQAEAFF,TGCGCCAGCAGCCAAGTGGACAGGGGGCAGGCTGAAGCTTTCTTT
TRBJ2-7,TRBV28,-,few,CASSPSGTVHYEQYF,TGTGCCAGCAGTCCCAGCGGGACAGTACACTACGAGCAGTACTTC
TRBJ2-3,TRBV29-1,-,-,CSVRATDTQYF,TGCAGCGTTAGAGCCACAGATACGCAGTATTTT
TRBJ2-1,TRBV11-2,-,few,CASSLSGDLRGQFF,TGTGCCAGCAGTCTTTCGGGGGACCTGCGGGGGCAGTTCTTC
TRBJ2-3,TRBV14,-,-,CASSLQLGSTDTQYF,TGTGCCAGCAGCCTGCAGTTAGGAAGCACAGATACGCAGTATTTT
TRBJ2-6,TRBV7-2,-,few,CASSLQNSGANVLTF,TGTGCCAGCAGCCTACAGAACTCTGGGGCCAACGTCCTGACTTTC
TRBJ1-2,TRBV19,-,once,CASSMNGAGLDGYTF,TGTGCCAGTAGTATGAATGGGGCAGGGTTGGATGGCTACACCTTC
TRBJ2-7,TRBV21-1,-,-,CASSTSPFGSKVHEQYF,TGTGCCAGCAGCACCAGTCCCTTCGGGAGTAAAGTCCACGAGCAGTACTTC
TRBJ2-7,TRBV16,-,many,CASSQAPPPYEQYF,TGTGCCAGCAGCCAAGCCCCTCCACCCTACGAGCAGTACTTC
TRBJ2-1,TRBV5-1,TRBD2,many,CASSTLTSGRVFF,TGCGCCAGCAGCACTCTTACTAGCGGGAGAGTGTTCTTC
TRBJ1-2,TRBV20-1,-,-,CSAKGAYGYTF,TGCAGTGCTAAAGGGGCTTATGGCTACACCTTC
TRBJ1-1,TRBV7-6,TRBD1,-,CASSLGGTGNTEAFF,TGTGCCAGCAGCTTAGGCGGGACAGGGAACACTGAAGCTTTCTTT
TRBJ2-1,TRBV19,-,-,CASSIQGEYSEQFF,TGTGCCAGTAGTATCCAGGGCGAATATAGTGAGCAGTTCTTC
TRBJ2-7,TRBV5-1,-,few,CASSLLTDSYEQYF,TGCGCCAGCAGCTTGTTGACTGACTCCTACGAGCAGTACTTC
TRBJ2-5,TRBV6-5,TRBD2,few,CASSPRASGETQYF,TGTGCCAGCAGCCCCAGAGCTAGCGGGGAGACCCAGTACTTC
TRBJ2-5,TRBV9,TRBD2,few,CASSNSGTSGETQYF,TGTGCCAGCAGCAACTCCGGGACTAGCGGGGAGACCCAGTACTTC
TRBJ2-1,TRBV7-9,-,few,CASSLTYLAEQFF,TGTGCCAGCAGCTTAACTTACCTCGCTGAGCAGTTCTTC
TRBJ1-2,TRBV4-2,TRBD1,-,CASSQETGTAYGYTF,TGTGCCAGCAGCCAAGAGACAGGGACGGCCTATGGCTACACCTTC
TRBJ2-2,TRBV9,TRBD1,-,CASSEGTVLHTGELFF,TGTGCCAGCAGCGAGGGGACAGTCCTCCACACCGGGGAGCTGTTTTTT
TRBJ2-1,TRBV4-1,TRBD2,-,CASTSTSGNYNEQFF,TGCGCCAGCACTTCGACTAGCGGAAACTACAATGAGCAGTTCTTC
TRBJ1-1,TRBV11-2,-,-,CASSPGRQNTEAFF,TGTGCCAGCAGCCCCGGACGGCAGAACACTGAAGCTTTCTTT
TRBJ2-4,TRBV28,TRBD1,-,CASSGDSGWVAKNIQYF,TGTGCCAGCAGTGGGGACAGTGGGTGGGTGGCCAAAAACATTCAGTACTTC
TRBJ2-7,TRBV6-5,-,-,CASSFTKAEQYF,TGTGCCAGCAGTTTTACGAAAGCCGAGCAGTACTTC
TRBJ2-5,TRBV7-3,TRBD2,few,CASSPNGGKTQYF,TGTGCCAGCAGCCCAAACGGGGGGAAGACCCAGTACTTC
TRBJ2-3,TRBV5-1,TRBD2,-,CASSLGASGGTDTQYF,TGCGCCAGCAGCTTGGGAGCTAGCGGCGGCACAGATACGCAGTATTTT
TRBJ2-1,TRBV5-6,-,-,CASSDSLEYNEQFF,TGTGCCAGCAGCGACTCTCTAGAATACAATGAGCAGTTCTTC
TRBJ1-1,TRBV29-1,-,few,CSVDRGNTEAFF,TGCAGCGTTGATAGGGGGAACACTGAAGCTTTCTTT
TRBJ2-7,TRBV5-1,TRBD2,few,CASSLNGLAGGGEQYF,TGCGCCAGCAGCTTGAACGGACTAGCGGGAGGAGGTGAGCAGTACTTC
TRBJ2-3,TRBV6-5,-,-,CAISVGGTKDTQYF,TGTGCCATCAGTGTTGGCGGGACCAAAGATACGCAGTATTTT
TRBJ2-5,TRBV2,-,-,CASSELVVETQYF,TGTGCCAGCAGTGAACTGGTGGTGGAGACCCAGTACTTC
TRBJ2-7,TRBV7-2,-,-,CASNPGGSYEQYF,TGTGCCAGCAACCCTGGAGGCTCCTACGAGCAGTACTTC
TRBJ2-1,TRBV28,-,-,CASTSLIEQFF,TGTGCCAGCACATCACTTATTGAGCAGTTCTTC
TRBJ2-7,TRBV9,-,few,CASSLTDREQYF,TGTGCCAGCAGCTTGACAGACCGGGAGCAGTACTTC
TRBJ1-3,TRBV29-1,-,-,CSVVVGRWSSGNTIYF,TGCAGCGTTGTTGTCGGCAGATGGAGTTCTGGAAACACCATATATTTT
TRBJ2-1,TRBV7-3,TRBD1,-,CASSPYRGWDEQFF,TGTGCCAGCAGCCCGTACAGGGGGTGGGATGAGCAGTTCTTC